The rows below give T cell receptor beta chains drawn from one sample of a study of blood T cells in healthy people across ages. TCRdb fed the 5' RACE reads into MiXCR, producing one record per CDR3 protein. Of some 900,000 distinct CDR3 sequences in the sample, approximately 49% were seen once. Material: blood. The receptors here all came from a man between 25 and 39 years old in good health. CDR3s include the opening cysteine and the closing phenylalanine or tryptophan. Fields, in order: CDR3 length, clone size, J gene, V gene, D gene, CDR3 DNA, CDR3 protein. The D gene is left open where the match is weak. Clone size is not always given. Where it is, it says once, few, many or a class for expanded clones.

len: 14; abundance: few; j_gene: TRBJ1-2; v_gene: TRBV28; d_gene: NA; CDR3nt: TGTGCCAGCAGATCCGCAGGGTTGAACTATGGCTACACCTTC; CDR3aa: CASRSAGLNYGYTF
len: 15; abundance: few; j_gene: TRBJ1-2; v_gene: TRBV7-2; d_gene: NA; CDR3nt: TGTGCCAGCAGCTTCGGGGACATCGGACTATATGGCTACACCTTC; CDR3aa: CASSFGDIGLYGYTF
len: 15; abundance: few; j_gene: TRBJ2-5; v_gene: TRBV4-2; d_gene: NA; CDR3nt: TGTGCCAGCAGCCAAGCTACGGCGGCACGAGAGACCCAGTACTTC; CDR3aa: CASSQATAARETQYF
len: 13; abundance: NA; j_gene: TRBJ1-5; v_gene: TRBV6-6; d_gene: NA; CDR3nt: TGTGCCAGCAGTTCGGGGGTAGGTCAGCCCCAGCATTTT; CDR3aa: CASSSGVGQPQHF
len: 16; abundance: NA; j_gene: TRBJ2-7; v_gene: TRBV5-1; d_gene: NA; CDR3nt: TGCACCAGCAGCCCCCACACCGGGACACTCTCCCGTCTGCAGTACTTC; CDR3aa: CTSSPHTGTLSRLQYF
len: 14; abundance: NA; j_gene: TRBJ2-7; v_gene: TRBV20-1; d_gene: TRBD2; CDR3nt: TGCAGTGCTACCAAGACTAGCGGGGCTGGAGAGCAGTACTTC; CDR3aa: CSATKTSGAGEQYF
len: 15; abundance: few; j_gene: TRBJ1-5; v_gene: TRBV12-3/TRBV12-4; d_gene: TRBD1; CDR3nt: TGTGCCAGCAGGGCGACAGGGGATGGCAATCAGCCCCAGCATTTT; CDR3aa: CASRATGDGNQPQHF
len: 13; abundance: NA; j_gene: TRBJ2-3; v_gene: TRBV24-1; d_gene: NA; CDR3nt: TGTGCCACCGCCGGTCCGGGCTCAGATACGCAGTATTTT; CDR3aa: CATAGPGSDTQYF
len: 14; abundance: NA; j_gene: TRBJ2-7; v_gene: TRBV12-3/TRBV12-4; d_gene: TRBD2; CDR3nt: TGTGCCAGCAGCCAGGAGACTAGCCTCAACGAGCAGTACTTC; CDR3aa: CASSQETSLNEQYF
len: 20; abundance: NA; j_gene: TRBJ2-6; v_gene: TRBV5-6; d_gene: NA; CDR3nt: TGTGCCAGCAGCCCTGGTCCGGGGACCCTCTATCACTCTGGGGCCAACGTCCTGACTTTC; CDR3aa: CASSPGPGTLYHSGANVLTF
len: 16; abundance: few; j_gene: TRBJ2-7; v_gene: TRBV5-1; d_gene: TRBD1; CDR3nt: TGCGCCAGCAGCCGAATCGCAGGGGGCGATTCGTACGAGCAGTACTTC; CDR3aa: CASSRIAGGDSYEQYF
len: 14; abundance: NA; j_gene: TRBJ2-5; v_gene: TRBV10-3; d_gene: TRBD1; CDR3nt: TGTGCCATCAGGGCGACAGGGCCCCAAGAGACCCAGTACTTC; CDR3aa: CAIRATGPQETQYF
len: 15; abundance: NA; j_gene: TRBJ2-1; v_gene: TRBV3-1; d_gene: NA; CDR3nt: TGTGCCAACAGCCAACCCGGGGACCCCTACAATGAGCAGTTCTTC; CDR3aa: CANSQPGDPYNEQFF
len: 18; abundance: once; j_gene: TRBJ2-5; v_gene: TRBV14; d_gene: TRBD2; CDR3nt: TGTGCCAGCAGCCAAGATATCCCGGAGAGCGGGGGGGAAGAGACCCAGTACTTC; CDR3aa: CASSQDIPESGGEETQYF
len: 14; abundance: NA; j_gene: TRBJ2-1; v_gene: TRBV6-2/TRBV6-3; d_gene: NA; CDR3nt: TGTGCCACCTCGGACGACGGGTACGTACGATGGCAGTTCTTC; CDR3aa: CATSDDGYVRWQFF
len: 19; abundance: NA; j_gene: TRBJ2-5; v_gene: TRBV4-2; d_gene: NA; CDR3nt: TGTGCCAGCAGCCAAGATCGAAGGGGCTTACTCATCTATCAAGAGACCCAGTACTTC; CDR3aa: CASSQDRRGLLIYQETQYF